A selection of T cell receptor beta chains follows, all from one sample in a study of OX40 agonist ivuxolimab in advanced cancers. Profiling relied on immunoSEQ multiplex PCR, and the TCRdb table lists in-frame clones only, not all of them. The sample lists tens of thousands of clones, 92% occurring once. Specimen: CD4+ or CD8+ T cells sorted from blood, collected in a trial of the OX40 agonist ivuxolimab. All receptors derive from an adult with an advanced solid tumor such as melanoma, head and neck, liver or kidney cancer. The CDR3 runs from the conserved cysteine through the conserved F or W. The order of the fields is D gene, J gene, V gene, clone size, CDR3 protein, CDR3 DNA. D genes are given only for firm matches. Clone size appears in some rows only: once, few, many, or a class for an expanded clone.

>TRBD2|TRBJ2-5|TRBV27|NA
CASSLNLAGRWATQYF
TGTGCCAGCAGTTTAAACCTAGCGGGGAGGTGGGCAACCCAGTACTTC
>NA|TRBJ2-7|TRBV28|NA
CASSPGHPMMGEQYF
TGTGCCAGCAGTCCTGGGCACCCCATGATGGGCGAGCAGTACTTC
>NA|TRBJ2-7|TRBV15|NA
CATSRDLGTPDGSRQYF
TGTGCCACCAGCAGAGATTTGGGGACCCCGGACGGTTCGCGGCAGTACTTC
>TRBD2|TRBJ2-3|TRBV28|NA
CASYPEGAGGPNTQYF
TGTGCCAGCTACCCGGAGGGAGCGGGAGGGCCGAATACGCAGTATTTT
>NA|TRBJ2-2|TRBV4-1|NA
CASSLYRNTGELFF
TGCGCCAGCAGTCTGTACAGGAACACCGGGGAGCTGTTTTTT
>NA|TRBJ1-2|TRBV15|NA
CATSRDVGGGYGYTF
TGTGCCACCAGCAGAGACGTGGGGGGCGGCTATGGCTACACCTTC
>NA|TRBJ2-5|TRBV20-1|NA
CSARGPPINF
TGCAGTGCTAGAGGACCACCGATAAACTTC
>NA|TRBJ1-2|TRBV9|NA
CASSPPGESHYGYTF
TGTGCCAGCAGCCCCCCCGGGGAGAGCCACTATGGCTACACCTTC
>TRBD2|TRBJ2-7|TRBV27|few
CASSLGGSEQYF
TGTGCCAGCAGCCTGGGAGGGTCCGAGCAGTACTTC
>TRBD2|TRBJ2-5|TRBV4-1|NA
CASSQGAGGWGTQYF
TGCGCCAGCAGCCAAGGAGCGGGAGGTTGGGGGACCCAGTACTTC
>NA|TRBJ1-1|TRBV10-3|NA
CATRGGPERAFF
TGTGCCACCAGAGGCGGACCAGAGCGTGCTTTCTTT
>TRBD2|TRBJ2-1|TRBV9|NA
CASSGEGGLAGGPNEQFF
TGTGCCAGCAGCGGCGAGGGGGGCCTAGCGGGAGGGCCCAATGAGCAGTTCTTC
>NA|TRBJ2-7|TRBV4-2|NA
CASSQEGFYEQYF
TGTGCCAGCAGCCAAGAGGGCTTCTACGAGCAGTACTTC
>TRBD2|TRBJ2-2|TRBV27|NA
CASSLWRAGGDTGELFF
TGTGCCAGCAGTTTATGGAGAGCGGGGGGGGACACCGGGGAGCTGTTTTTT
>TRBD2|TRBJ2-7|TRBV9|NA
CASSVVGLAGDEQYF
TGTGCCAGCAGCGTAGTAGGACTAGCGGGAGACGAGCAGTACTTC
>NA|TRBJ2-7|TRBV4-3|NA
CASSQGGLSYEQYF
TGCGCCAGCAGCCAAGGGGGACTTTCCTACGAGCAGTACTTC
>NA|TRBJ2-5|TRBV28|NA
CASSLYGVWETQYF
TGTGCCAGCAGTTTATACGGGGTCTGGGAGACCCAGTACTTC
>NA|TRBJ2-2|TRBV9|once
CASSVVGVGLSANTGELFF
TGTGCCAGCAGCGTAGTTGGGGTGGGTCTTAGCGCGAACACCGGGGAGCTGTTTTTT
>NA|TRBJ1-2|TRBV27|NA
CASSFGQGYGYTF
TGTGCCAGCAGTTTTGGGCAGGGGTATGGCTACACCTTC
>NA|TRBJ2-7|TRBV4-1|NA
CASSQVEGGFSYEQYF
TGCGCCAGCAGCCAAGTTGAGGGAGGATTTTCCTACGAGCAGTACTTC
>TRBD1|TRBJ2-7|TRBV5-1|NA
CASSLVSTGGNYEQYF
TGCGCCAGCAGCTTGGTATCGACAGGGGGCAACTACGAGCAGTACTTC
>TRBD2|TRBJ2-3|TRBV19|NA
CASRERLAGEASTDTQYF
TGTGCCAGTAGAGAACGGCTAGCGGGAGAAGCTAGCACAGATACGCAGTATTTT
>NA|TRBJ2-7|TRBV6-5|NA
CASSPFGSGPYEQYF
TGTGCCAGCAGCCCCTTTGGGAGCGGCCCCTACGAGCAGTACTTC